This TCR beta chain was retrieved from a study of blood T cell repertoires in COVID-19. About the study: T cells, B-cell-depleted T cells, or PBMCs supplied cDNA or gDNA.

The CDR3 consists of 10 residues. V was cut by 1 base and J by 8 bases, with 5 bases left in between. Germline CDR1 reads GTSNPN; CDR2 reads SVGIG (reference sequence). The sample holds many counts of this clone. TCRdb's copy holds only in-frame clones and misses some; the assay was immunoSEQ multiplex PCR. The sample consists of around 200,000 clones, roughly nine tenths of them appearing once. Material for sequencing was peripheral blood. The TCR comes from a woman aged 60-75 years with COVID-19, enrolled during active disease. V is TRBV30 and J is TRBJ1-2, with D unresolved. CDR3 residues: CAWSDTGYTF. The CDR3 nucleotides are TGTGCCTGGAGTGACACCGGCTACACCTTC.